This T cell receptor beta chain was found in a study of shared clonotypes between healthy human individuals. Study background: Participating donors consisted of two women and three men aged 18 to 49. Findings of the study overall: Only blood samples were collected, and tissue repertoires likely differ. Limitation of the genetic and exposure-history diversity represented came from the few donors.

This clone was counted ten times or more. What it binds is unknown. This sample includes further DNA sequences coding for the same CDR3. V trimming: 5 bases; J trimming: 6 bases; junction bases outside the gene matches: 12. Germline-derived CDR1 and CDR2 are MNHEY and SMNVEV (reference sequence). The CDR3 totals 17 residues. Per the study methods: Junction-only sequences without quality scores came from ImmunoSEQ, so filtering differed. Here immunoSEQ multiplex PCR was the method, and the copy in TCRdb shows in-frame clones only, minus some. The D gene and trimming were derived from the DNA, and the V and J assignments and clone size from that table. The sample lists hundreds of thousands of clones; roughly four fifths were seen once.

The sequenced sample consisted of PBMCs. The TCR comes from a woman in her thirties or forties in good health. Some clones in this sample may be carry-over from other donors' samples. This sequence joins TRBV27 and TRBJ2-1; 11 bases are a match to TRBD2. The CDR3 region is CASSQAMGLAGGNEQFF. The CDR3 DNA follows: TGTGCCAGCAGTCAAGCAATGGGGCTAGCGGGAGGCAATGAGCAGTTCTTC.